The next 13 T cell receptor beta chains were all read from a single sample in a study of long-term antiretroviral therapy in people with HIV. This was the immunoSEQ v3.0 assay at survey level. Sequenced by immunoSEQ multiplex PCR; TCRdb stores in-frame clones only, minus some. Among over 30,000 clones, around 75% were seen once, and the ten largest hold more than 3%. This material consisted of unsorted PBMCs, taken 1.9 years after starting antiretroviral therapy. These TCRs come from a man between 18 and 35 years old with HIV.

The rearrangement links TRBV6-5 to TRBJ1-6, with 8 bases identical to TRBD1. CDR1 is MNHEY and CDR2 is SVGAGI in the germline V gene. The CDR3 consists of 15 residues. Germline trimming cut 0 bases from V and 10 bases from J; bases unmatched to any gene: 5. The CDR3 here is CASSYSSGGASPLHF. The CDR3 DNA follows: TGTGCCAGCAGTTACTCATCAGGGGGCGCATCACCCCTCCACTTT.

The chain combines TRBV5-1 with TRBJ2-3; weak D call: TRBD1 (6 bases). The CDR3 is 16 amino acids. Germline CDR1 reads SGHRS; CDR2 reads YFSETQ. The V end lost 5 bases, the J end lost 0 bases, and 16 bases lay between the germline ends. Here the CDR3 DNA reads TGCGCCAGCAGTCTTCCTCCAGGACAGAGCACAGATACGCAGTATTTT. Translated, it gives CASSLPPGQSTDTQYF.

The chain uses TRBV4-1 and TRBJ1-3; no definite D call. V was pared by 1 base and J by 0 bases, with 10 bases between. The CDR3 consists of 16 residues. Germline loops: CDR1 MGHRA, CDR2 YSYEKL. The CDR3 region is CASSQGQADSGNTIYF. Here the CDR3 DNA reads TGCGCCAGCAGCCAAGGTCAGGCGGACTCTGGAAACACCATATATTTT.

This clone was counted a few times. The chain carries TRBV28 and TRBJ1-2; possible D gene TRBD1, 5 bases. Germline V gives CDR1 MDHEN, CDR2 SYDVKM. Trimming removed 2 bases at V and 4 bases at J, with 11 bases between. The CDR3 is made up of 14 amino acids. CDR3 in amino acids: CASSLLGRGYGYTF. Here the CDR3 DNA reads TGTGCCAGCAGTTTACTGGGAAGGGGCTATGGCTACACCTTC.

The count of this clone is one. The chain has TRBV5-8 and TRBJ2-4; possibly TRBD1 for D (5 bases). CDR1 SGHTS and CDR2 YDEGEE come from the germline V gene. CDR3 size: 13 residues. The germline V and J ends were trimmed by 8 bases and 3 bases, with 12 bases remaining between them. The CDR3 DNA reads as TGTGCCAGTAACCAGGGCGACAAAAACATTCAGTACTTC. Its translation is CASNQGDKNIQYF.

The rearrangement uses TRBV7-3 and TRBJ2-7; 7 nucleotides agree with TRBD1. V dropped 2 bases and J dropped 3; count of bases not matched to a gene: 1. CDR1 is SGHTA, CDR2 FQGTGA, per germline. This CDR3 is 13 amino acids long. The DNA for the CDR3 is TGTGCCAGCAGCTTAGCAGGGGGCTACGAGCAGTACGTC. Its protein is CASSLAGGYEQYV.

The chain has TRBV6-1 and TRBJ1-5; tentative D call: TRBD1 (5 bases). CDR3 length: 13 residues. The V gene lost 3 bases and the J gene lost 5 bases, with 8 bases spanning the gap. Per germline, CDR1 MNHNS and CDR2 SASEGT. The CDR3 nucleotides are TGTGCCAGCAGTGAGGGGCCGGATCAGCCCCAGCATTTT. It specifies CASSEGPDQPQHF.

The chain recombines TRBV10-3 with TRBJ2-1, with 11 bases identical to TRBD2. Germline trimming cut 6 bases from V and 5 bases from J; bases unmatched to any gene: 6. The CDR3 consists of 15 residues. Germline V lookup: CDR1 ENHRY, CDR2 SYGVKD. The CDR3 protein is CAIRDGTSGNNEQFF. CDR3 bases: TGTGCCATCAGAGACGGGACTAGCGGAAACAATGAGCAGTTCTTC.

This chain links TRBV19 with TRBJ1-2; D uncertain. CDR1 LNHDA and CDR2 SQIVND come from the germline V gene (reference sequence). The CDR3 is made up of 13 amino acids. V lost 0 bases and J lost 2, with 4 bases in between. For the CDR3, the DNA is TGTGCCAGTAGTATAGAACAAAACTATGGCTACACCTTC. Translating it yields CASSIEQNYGYTF.

This clone was detected only once. The identical CDR3 is also encoded by other nucleotide sequences in the sample. This chain links TRBV18 with TRBJ1-1; 7 bases map to TRBD1. CDR3 size: 13 residues. In germline, CDR1 is KGHSH, CDR2 LQKENI. Germline trimming cut 5 bases from V and 2 bases from J; bases unmatched to any gene: 2. The CDR3 reads CASSGQANTEAFF. CDR3 bases: TGTGCCAGCTCAGGACAGGCTAACACTGAAGCTTTCTTT.

V usage is TRBV5-1 and J usage is TRBJ2-7, with 8 nucleotides matching TRBD2. The CDR3 loop spans 18 amino acids. J was trimmed by 5 bases and V by 0 bases; bases with no gene match: 16. Germline CDR1 reads SGHRS; CDR2 reads YFSETQ. CDR3 sequence: CASSLGPGLAGGSHEQYV. Written as DNA, the CDR3 is TGCGCCAGCAGCTTGGGGCCCGGGCTTGCGGGGGGAAGTCACGAGCAGTACGTC.

By frequency in the sample, this clone is large (0.1 to 1%). The J gene is TRBJ2-3, the V gene TRBV5-1, with unresolved D. V lost 0 bases and J 6 bases, leaving 17 bases between the germline ends. The CDR3 runs 16 residues. Per germline, CDR1 SGHRS and CDR2 YFSETQ. The CDR3 coding sequence is TGCGCCAGCAGCTTGGTAGGGTGGCAGGAAGGCGATACGCAGTATTTT. The encoded protein is CASSLVGWQEGDTQYF.

This clone came up once. The chain uses TRBV5-1 and TRBJ1-4; D perhaps matches TRBD1 (6 bases). Germline V gene lookup returns CDR1 SGHRS and CDR2 YFSETQ. Trimming removed 0 bases at V and 4 bases at J, with 13 bases between. This CDR3 is 16 amino acids long. CDR3 protein: CASSLAKTGGNEKLFF. For the CDR3, the DNA is TGCGCCAGCAGCTTGGCTAAGACAGGTGGTAATGAAAAACTGTTTTTT. The entire variable domain, with the rest obtained from reference TRBV5-1 and TRBJ1-4, is as follows: KAGVTQTPRYLIKTRGQQVTLSCSPISGHRSVSWYQQTPGQGLQFLFEYFSETQRNKGNFPGRFSGRQFSNSRSEMNVSTLELGDSALYLCASSLAKTGGNEKLFFGSGTQLSVL.